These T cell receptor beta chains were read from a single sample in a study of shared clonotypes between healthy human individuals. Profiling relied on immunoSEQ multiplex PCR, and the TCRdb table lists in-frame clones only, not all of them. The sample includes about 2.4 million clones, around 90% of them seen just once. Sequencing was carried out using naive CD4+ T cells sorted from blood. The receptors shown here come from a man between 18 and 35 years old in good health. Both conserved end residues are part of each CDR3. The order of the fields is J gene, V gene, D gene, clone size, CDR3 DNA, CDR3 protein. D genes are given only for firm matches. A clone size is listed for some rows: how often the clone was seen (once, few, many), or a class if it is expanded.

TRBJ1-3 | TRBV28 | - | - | TGTGCCAGCAGTCCCTCGCCCAGGGGCCAAACCTACTCTGGAAACACCATATATTTT | CASSPSPRGQTYSGNTIYF
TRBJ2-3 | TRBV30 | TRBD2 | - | TGTGCCCAGAGCCGGGGAGGGGATACGCAGTATTTT | CAQSRGGDTQYF
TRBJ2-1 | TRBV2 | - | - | TGTGCCAGCAGGGAGCAGGGGCAACAGTTCTTC | CASREQGQQFF
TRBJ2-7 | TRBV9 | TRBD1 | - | TGTGCCAGCAGCGTAGGGACAGGGGCGAAATTTTCCCACGAGCAGTACTTC | CASSVGTGAKFSHEQYF
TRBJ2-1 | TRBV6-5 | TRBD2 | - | TGTGCCAGCAGAGTCCTAGCGGGAGGGGAGCAGTTCTTC | CASRVLAGGEQFF
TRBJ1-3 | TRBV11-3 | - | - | TGTGCCAGCAGCGACGGGGGAGGTGGGTCTGGAAACACCATATATTTT | CASSDGGGGSGNTIYF
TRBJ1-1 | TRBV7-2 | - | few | TGTGCCAGCAGCTCCCATCTGAACACTGAAGCTTTCTTT | CASSSHLNTEAFF
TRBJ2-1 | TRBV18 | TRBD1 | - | TGTGCCAGCTCACGCGGACAGGGAAACAATGAGCAGTTCTTC | CASSRGQGNNEQFF
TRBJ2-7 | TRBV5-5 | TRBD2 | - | TGTGCCAGCAGCTTGGAAGCGGGAATCTCCTACGAGCAGTACTTC | CASSLEAGISYEQYF
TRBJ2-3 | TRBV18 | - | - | TGTGCCAGCTCACGGGGCCGGGGGGATACGCAGTATTTT | CASSRGRGDTQYF
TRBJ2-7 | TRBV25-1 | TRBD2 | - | TGTGCCAGCAGTGAAGATAGGGGACTATCCTACGAGCAGTACTTC | CASSEDRGLSYEQYF
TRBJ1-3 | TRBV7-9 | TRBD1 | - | TGTGCCAGCAGCTTCTCTCCTAGGACAGGGGCAAACACCATATATTTT | CASSFSPRTGANTIYF
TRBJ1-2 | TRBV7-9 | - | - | TGTGCCAATACATGGGCTTTAAAGGATGGCTACACCTTC | CANTWALKDGYTF